These 20 T cell receptor beta chains were all obtained from the same sample, sequenced in a study of T cell responses to AZD1222 COVID-19 vaccine. Generated by immunoSEQ multiplex PCR, the TCRdb table keeps only in-frame clones and is missing some. The sample holds more than 250,000 clones, roughly 93% seen once. The specimen was peripheral blood, collected on day 0 of AZD1222 vaccination. The receptors originated from an adult in good health.

The DNA for the CDR3 is TGTGCCAGCTCACCACCACAGGCAAATTCACGGTACGAGCAGTACTTC. It encodes CASSPPQANSRYEQYF. The rearrangement joins TRBV18 to TRBJ2-7; D may be TRBD1 (5 bases). CDR1 and CDR2 from the germline V gene are KGHSH and LQKENI. Trimming pared 0 bases from V and 4 bases from J, leaving 16 bases between. The CDR3 runs to 16 residues.

The V call is TRBV5-1, the J call TRBJ2-7; D may be TRBD1 (5 bases). V was clipped by 4 bases and J by 0 bases, with 14 bases between them. Germline CDR1 reads SGHRS; CDR2 reads YFSETQ. This CDR3 region has 15 residues. In DNA, the CDR3 is TGCGCCAGCAGCCTCGGACATACCAGCTCCTACGAGCAGTACTTC. Amino acid sequence: CASSLGHTSSYEQYF.

This clone was found once. CDR3 residues: CASSLVGGGSYEQYF. The CDR3 DNA follows: TGTGCCAGCAGCTTAGTGGGCGGGGGGTCCTACGAGCAGTACTTC. This rearrangement joins TRBV7-2 to TRBJ2-7, with 8 bases lining up with TRBD2. This CDR3 region has 15 residues. Germline values: CDR1 SGHTA, CDR2 FQGNSA. V shed 1 base and J 1 base; nucleotides not matched to a gene: 3. The complete variable domain, with remaining parts taken from reference TRBV7-2 and TRBJ2-7, reads GAGVSQSPSNKVTEKGKDVELRCDPISGHTALYWYRQSLGQGLEFLIYFQGNSAPDKSGLPSDRFSAERTGGSVSTLTIQRTQQEDSAVYLCASSLVGGGSYEQYFGPGTRLTVT.

CDR3 bases: TGCGCCAGCAGACAACAGGGGGCAGGGGAAAAACTGTTTTTT. Translated: CASRQQGAGEKLFF. This chain links TRBV5-1 with TRBJ1-4; 9 bases match TRBD1. V gave up 5 bases and J gave up 8 bases; unmatched junction bases: 7. CDR1 is SGHRS, CDR2 YFSETQ, per germline. This CDR3 region has 14 residues.

The chain uses TRBV20-1 and TRBJ2-1, with 10 positions matching TRBD2. The V segment lost 3 bases and the J segment 7 bases; nucleotides outside the gene matches: 3. Germline assignment: CDR1 DFQATT and CDR2 SNEGSKA (reference sequence). The CDR3 is 13 amino acids. In nucleotides, the CDR3 is TGCAGTGCTAGTGGGACTAGCGTGAATGAGCAGTTCTTC. It translates to CSASGTSVNEQFF.

The chain combines TRBV5-1 with TRBJ2-7; D tentatively reads TRBD1 or TRBD2 (5 bases each). CDR3 length: 16 amino acids. The germline V gene has CDR1 SGHRS and CDR2 YFSETQ. The ends were cut back, 4 bases at V and 7 bases at J, with 24 bases in the middle. CDR3 sequence: CASSPAPGRVAEEQYF. The CDR3 DNA sequence: TGCGCCAGCAGCCCGGCCCCGGGGCGGGTGGCAGAGGAGCAGTACTTC.

This chain uses TRBV4-1 with TRBJ2-7; 7 nucleotides agree with TRBD1. The CDR3 length is 13 residues. V shed 4 bases, J shed 5 bases, and the junction held 5 bases outside the gene matches. Per the germline V gene, CDR1 is MGHRA and CDR2 is YSYEKL. The CDR3 spells CASSPLQGNEQYF. In DNA, the CDR3 is TGCGCCAGCAGCCCGCTACAGGGGAACGAGCAGTACTTC.

To note about this clone: Other DNA sequences in this specimen translate into the identical CDR3. The rearrangement joins TRBV7-2 to TRBJ2-1; D might be TRBD2 (5 bases). In germline, CDR1 is SGHTA, CDR2 FQGNSA. Trimming took off 5 bases at V and 0 bases at J, with 11 bases between the two ends. The CDR3 length is 15 residues. Here the CDR3 reads CASSPRRSSYNEQFF. CDR3 DNA: TGTGCCAGCAGCCCCCGGAGGAGCTCCTACAATGAGCAGTTCTTC. Based on the CDR3 plus reference TRBV7-2 and TRBJ2-1, the full variable domain is GAGVSQSPSNKVTEKGKDVELRCDPISGHTALYWYRQSLGQGLEFLIYFQGNSAPDKSGLPSDRFSAERTGGSVSTLTIQRTQQEDSAVYLCASSPRRSSYNEQFFGPGTRLTVL.

The chain employs TRBV5-1 and TRBJ2-1, with D unresolved. V was pared by 0 bases and J by 5 bases, with 6 bases between. The CDR3 has 13 residues. Germline V gene data show CDR1 as SGHRS and CDR2 as YFSETQ. The DNA for the CDR3 is TGCGCCAGCAGCTTGGGCGTTGACAATGAGCAGTTCTTC. It yields the protein CASSLGVDNEQFF.

The V and J genes are TRBV11-2 and TRBJ2-2; D possibly uses TRBD1 or TRBD2 (5 bases each). Germline V gene lookup returns CDR1 SGHAT and CDR2 FQNNGV. V was trimmed by 5 bases and J by 2 bases, leaving 12 bases between them. The CDR3 runs to 15 residues. The CDR3 is CASSRPGRNTGELFF. The CDR3 region has the DNA TGTGCCAGCAGCCGACCGGGGCGAAACACCGGGGAGCTGTTTTTT. Based on the CDR3 plus reference TRBV11-2 and TRBJ2-2, the full variable domain is EAGVAQSPRYKIIEKRQSVAFWCNPISGHATLYWYQQILGQGPKLLIQFQNNGVVDDSQLPKDRFSAERLKGVDSTLKIQPAKLEDSAVYLCASSRPGRNTGELFFGEGSRLTVL.

J is TRBJ1-1 and V is TRBV18, with TRBD1 matching 12 bases. With V trimmed by 9 bases and J by 4 bases, 12 bases remained unmatched. The CDR3 runs 16 residues. Germline V gene sequence: CDR1 KGHSH, CDR2 LQKENI. CDR3 nucleotide sequence: TGTGCCAGTTCGGGACAGGGGGCGAGGTCGGGCACTGAAGCTTTCTTT. Encoded protein: CASSGQGARSGTEAFF.

This clone was picked up a small number of times. The chain links TRBV9 to TRBJ2-7; tentative D call: TRBD2 (5 bases). V shed 0 bases and J shed 2 bases, with 15 bases lying between them. The CDR3 spans 16 residues. Per the germline V gene, CDR1 is SGDLS and CDR2 is YYNGEE. This CDR3 reads CASSVDGYSGTYEQYF. DNA of the CDR3: TGTGCCAGCAGCGTAGATGGGTATTCGGGAACCTACGAGCAGTACTTC.

V usage is TRBV7-2 and J usage is TRBJ2-1; 7 bases map to TRBD2. Germline V gene sequence: CDR1 SGHTA, CDR2 FQGNSA. This CDR3 comprises 17 residues. V lost 1 base to trimming and J lost 3 bases; unmatched junction nucleotides: 9. CDR3 sequence: CASSLVSGRGYYNEQFF. DNA of the CDR3: TGTGCCAGCAGCTTAGTTAGCGGGCGGGGTTACTACAATGAGCAGTTCTTC.

This chain links TRBV4-3 with TRBJ2-7; TRBD2 matches at 9 bases. CDR1 and CDR2 (germline): LGHNA, YSLEER. CDR3 size: 15 residues. Germline trimming cut 3 bases from V and 5 bases from J; bases unmatched to any gene: 8. The CDR3 DNA is TGCGCCAGCAGCCAGGGGAGCGGGAGGAGCAACGAGCAGTACTTC. Amino acids: CASSQGSGRSNEQYF.

This chain connects TRBV5-4 to TRBJ1-1; TRBD1 might be the D (6 bases). CDR3 length equals 15 residues. Deletions cut 3 bases from V and 4 bases from J, with 16 bases between. CDR1 SGHNT and CDR2 YYREEE come from the germline V gene (reference sequence). The CDR3 DNA reads as TGTGCCAGCAGCTCGGAACTGGGGGGGCGCACTGAAGCTTTCTTT. Residues: CASSSELGGRTEAFF.

This chain links TRBV27 with TRBJ1-6; weak D call: TRBD1 (5 bases). Trimming pared 5 bases from V and 0 bases from J, leaving 14 bases between. The germline V gene has CDR1 MNHEY and CDR2 SMNVEV (reference sequence). The length of the CDR3 is 17 residues. The CDR3 DNA sequence: TGTGCCAGCAGTCTCACTAGGGGCGGCTCCTATAATTCACCCCTCCACTTT. Translation: CASSLTRGGSYNSPLHF.

This clone was seen only once. The chain combines TRBV5-4 with TRBJ2-3; D is unresolved. This CDR3 has 13 residues. Germline V CDR1 and CDR2: SGHNT, YYREEE (reference sequence). Trimming removed 2 bases at V and 7 bases at J, with 11 bases between. The CDR3 is CASSFKTENTQYF. The CDR3 region has the DNA TGTGCCAGCAGCTTTAAAACTGAGAATACGCAGTATTTT.

This chain links TRBV19 with TRBJ2-7; 7 bases map to TRBD1. V dropped 9 bases and J dropped 3; count of bases not matched to a gene: 17. This CDR3 contains 16 residues. CDR1 is LNHDA, CDR2 SQIVND, per germline (reference sequence). The CDR3 region is CARRGGQPILFYEQYF. The CDR3 nucleotides are TGTGCCAGGCGAGGGGGACAGCCCATCCTTTTCTACGAGCAGTACTTC.

V gene TRBV10-3 combines with J gene TRBJ2-7, with TRBD1 identical over 8 bases. Germline loops: CDR1 ENHRY, CDR2 SYGVKD. The length of the CDR3 is 16 residues. With V trimmed by 3 bases and J by 4 bases, 11 bases remained unmatched. The CDR3 loop is CAISDTSGQVLYEQYF. The CDR3 DNA follows: TGTGCCATCAGTGATACCTCGGGACAGGTTCTGTACGAGCAGTACTTC.

V gene TRBV25-1 combines with J gene TRBJ2-7; D gene unclear. The V end was cut by 7 bases, the J end by 7 bases, with 23 bases between. CDR1 is MGHDK, CDR2 SYGVNS, per germline. The CDR3 covers 15 residues. In nucleotides, the CDR3 is TGTGCCAGCACCTCAGATGGACGGAATTGGGGAGAGCAGTACTTC. As protein: CASTSDGRNWGEQYF.